This TCR beta chain comes out of a study of blood T cell repertoires in COVID-19. Study-level information: From the United States, Italy and Spain came samples of acute and convalescent COVID-19. PBMCs, B-cell-depleted T cells, or T cells were the source of the cDNA or gDNA that made up the material.

Source study methods: The authors estimated nucleated cell counts from reference gene primer amplification. Measured with immunoSEQ multiplex PCR; TCRdb has only the in-frame clones, and not every one. That table furnishes V, J and clone size, whereas the DNA furnished D and trimming. This sample has under 35,000 clones; approximately 80% occur once, and the top ten carry around two thirds. V lost 3 bases to trimming and J lost 10 bases; unmatched junction nucleotides: 3. CDR1 and CDR2 (germline): LNHDA, SQIVND (reference sequence). The CDR3 extends over 14 amino acids. This sequence originates from a man in his sixties or seventies with acute or convalescent COVID-19. The sample comprised peripheral blood. The chain joins TRBV19 to TRBJ1-6; 10 bases are shared with TRBD1. The CDR3 reads CASSIRDRGSPLHF. The CDR3 DNA reads TGTGCCAGTAGTATCCGGGACAGGGGATCACCCCTCCACTTT.